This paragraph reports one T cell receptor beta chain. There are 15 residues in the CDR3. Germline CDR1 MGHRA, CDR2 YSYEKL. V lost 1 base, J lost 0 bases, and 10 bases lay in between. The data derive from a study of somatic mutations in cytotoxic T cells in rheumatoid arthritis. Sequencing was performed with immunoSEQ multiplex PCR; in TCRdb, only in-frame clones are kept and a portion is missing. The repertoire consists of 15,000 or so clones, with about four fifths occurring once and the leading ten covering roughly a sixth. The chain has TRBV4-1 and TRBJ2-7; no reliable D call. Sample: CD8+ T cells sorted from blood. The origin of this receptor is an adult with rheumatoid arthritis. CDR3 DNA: TGCGCCAGCAGCCAAGGCTCAGCCAGCTCCTACGAGCAGTACTTC. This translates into CASSQGSASSYEQYF.